This TCR beta chain is drawn from a study of T cell changes during pregnancy in multiple sclerosis. Germline V gene data show CDR1 as SGHKS and CDR2 as YYEKEE (reference sequence). This CDR3 has 15 residues. Germline trimming cut 0 bases from V and 7 bases from J; bases unmatched to any gene: 2. This clone was detected a few times. TCRdb's copy holds only in-frame clones and misses some; the assay was immunoSEQ multiplex PCR. Of around 88,000 clones in the sample, 92% were seen once. The sequence was obtained from a female donor in good health, enrolled as a control in a pregnancy study. This chain joins TRBV5-5 and TRBJ1-6; 9 nucleotides align to TRBD1. This sample comprised peripheral blood, obtained after pregnancy. Here the CDR3 reads CASSLGTGDNSPLHF. The DNA of the CDR3 is TGTGCCAGCAGCTTGGGGACAGGGGACAATTCACCCCTCCACTTT. The full variable domain, rest sourced from reference TRBV5-5 and TRBJ1-6, is DAGVTQSPTHLIKTRGQQVTLRCSPISGHKSVSWYQQVLGQGPQFIFQYYEKEERGRGNFPDRFSARQFPNYSSELNVNALLLGDSALYLCASSLGTGDNSPLHFGNGTRLTVT.